This T cell receptor (beta chain) stems from a study of T cell repertoires in cytomegalovirus infection. General observations from the study: Accumulated public TCR beta family frequency recognized individuals carrying CMV together with the relevant HLA.

There are a few counts of this clonotype. Its antigen is unknown. The CDR3 totals 18 residues. V was clipped by 1 base and J by 1 base, with 19 bases between them. TCRdb re-analysed the reads in MiXCR, keeping a single row per CDR3 protein. The table lists 700,000 to 850,000 distinct CDR3 sequences, approximately 29% of them singletons, with 9.5% to 15% in the top ten. The specimen was cultured CD8+ T cells from PBMCs, collected from culture after CMV antigen stimulation. This chain joins TRBV12-3 or TRBV12-4 and TRBJ1-2; D is possibly TRBD1 (6 bases). The TCR was taken from a human donor in good health (CMV status not recorded). Some clones in this sample may be carry-over from other donors' samples. The CDR3, as DNA: TGTGCCAGCAGTTTAGAGGGGGATTTACCCCCCCTTAACTATGGCTACACCTTC. Its translation is CASSLEGDLPPLNYGYTF.